One and the same sample provided the 32 T cell receptor beta chains below, sequenced in a study of T cell responses to AZD1222 COVID-19 vaccine (dated by TCRdb to the early 2020s). Libraries were prepared through the immunoSEQ multiplex PCR assay. The source is immuneACCESS, and TCRdb retained only in-frame sequences with V and J called. Part of the clones is not carried over; for the studies checked, unresolved V genes explain less than half of this, and the remainder is unexplained. This sample comprises roughly 140,000 clones, roughly 90% of them detected only once. Jointly, the top ten make up approximately 1.6% of the sample. Interpreted using the paper, the time point label stands for: about 28 days (+/-7) after the second vaccine dose. Sequenced material: peripheral blood, taken 28 days after the second AZD1222 dose. These receptor sequences come from an adult who received the AZD1222 COVID-19 vaccine.

The rearrangement joins TRBV19 to TRBJ2-5; the match to TRBD1 covers 7 bases. V lost 9 bases to trimming and J lost 4 bases; unmatched junction nucleotides: 14. The germline V gene encodes CDR1 LNHDA and CDR2 SQIVND (reference sequence). CDR3 size: 15 residues. The CDR3 sequence is CASDPGTDLLETQYF. The CDR3 bases are TGTGCCAGCGACCCCGGGACAGACCTCCTAGAGACCCAGTACTTC.

The chain couples TRBV11-2 to TRBJ2-2; D unresolved. From germline, CDR1 is SGHAT and CDR2 FQNNGV. The CDR3 loop spans 14 amino acids. The V gene lost 3 bases and the J gene lost 4 bases, with 9 bases spanning the gap. CDR3 sequence reads: CASSFPPGTGELFF. Written as DNA, the CDR3 is TGTGCCAGCAGCTTCCCCCCGGGCACCGGGGAGCTGTTTTTT.

The chain employs TRBV5-5 and TRBJ2-5; the D is unclear. The V gene lost 0 bases and the J gene lost 2 bases, with 5 bases spanning the gap. Germline V gene data show CDR1 as SGHKS and CDR2 as YYEKEE (reference sequence). This CDR3 contains 13 residues. CDR3 region: CASSLVGQETQYF. CDR3 nucleotides: TGTGCCAGCAGCTTGGTAGGGCAAGAGACCCAGTACTTC.

This chain uses TRBV9 with TRBJ1-2; no reliable D call. The germline V gene encodes CDR1 SGDLS and CDR2 YYNGEE. V was cut by 7 bases and J by 12 bases, with 16 bases left in between. This CDR3 spans 11 amino acids. The CDR3 nucleotides are TGTGCCAGCGCCCACCCTAATGAACACACCTTC. Its protein is CASAHPNEHTF.

V gene TRBV10-3 combines with J gene TRBJ2-5; D not resolved. The germline V and J ends were trimmed by 3 bases and 3 bases, with 11 bases remaining between them. Germline V lookup: CDR1 ENHRY, CDR2 SYGVKD. The CDR3 contains 14 residues. DNA for the CDR3: TGTGCCATCAGTGAAACTGCGGATAAAGAGACCCAGTACTTC. It encodes CAISETADKETQYF.

The chain employs TRBV5-1 and TRBJ1-3; no definite D call. The CDR3 runs 13 residues. Trimming pared 4 bases from V and 1 base from J, leaving 6 bases between. Germline-derived CDR1 and CDR2 are SGHRS and YFSETQ. The CDR3 DNA reads as TGCGCCAGCAGCCCCGCGTCTGGAAACACCATATATTTT. Its translation: CASSPASGNTIYF.

The chain links TRBV28 to TRBJ1-5; TRBD1 matches at 10 bases. V lost 5 bases to trimming and J lost 4 bases; unmatched junction nucleotides: 11. Looked up from germline, CDR1 is MDHEN and CDR2 is SYDVKM. The CDR3 sequence is 17 residues long. The CDR3 is CASSIPGQGLRNQPQHF. The CDR3 bases are TGTGCCAGCAGTATTCCGGGACAGGGGCTTCGGAATCAGCCCCAGCATTTT.

This clone occurred once. This CDR3 reads CASSQQGYYGYTF. CDR3 nucleotides: TGTGCCAGCAGCCAACAGGGCTACTATGGCTACACCTTC. This rearrangement joins TRBV14 to TRBJ1-2, with D possibly matching TRBD1 (5 bases). Trimming left V 2 bases short and J 3 bases short, with 7 bases between. This CDR3 region has 13 residues. Germline-derived CDR1 and CDR2 are SGHDN and FVKESK.

CDR3 region: CASSLGSQETQYF. The CDR3 coding sequence is TGCGCCAGCAGCTTGGGCAGCCAAGAGACCCAGTACTTC. The chain employs TRBV5-1 and TRBJ2-5; D uncertain. V dropped 0 bases and J dropped 1 base, with 4 bases sitting between them. In germline, CDR1 is SGHRS, CDR2 YFSETQ. This CDR3 comprises 13 residues.

The chain combines TRBV28 with TRBJ1-2; D not certain. The CDR3 has 12 amino acids. Germline CDR1 reads MDHEN; CDR2 reads SYDVKM. The germline V and J ends were trimmed by 5 bases and 8 bases, with 12 bases remaining between them. CDR3 sequence (DNA): TGTGCCAGCAGTCCCGGGTCGAAGGGCTACACCTTC. This codes for CASSPGSKGYTF.

The chain carries TRBV7-3 and TRBJ1-1; D is ambiguous. The V and J ends lost 4 bases and 1 base respectively, with 7 bases between them. This CDR3 contains 13 residues. CDR1 SGHTA and CDR2 FQGTGA come from the germline V gene. CDR3 residues: CASSSPGNTEAFF. CDR3 nucleotide sequence: TGTGCCAGCAGCTCCCCTGGGAACACTGAAGCTTTCTTT.

This clone has at least ten counts. The genes are TRBV3-1 (or the pseudogene TRBV3-2) and TRBJ2-7; the match to TRBD1 covers 8 bases. Germline assignment: CDR1 LGHDT and CDR2 YNNKEL (reference sequence). The CDR3 is 13 residues long. V shed 6 bases and J 3 bases; nucleotides not matched to a gene: 4. CDR3 sequence: CASSPGGLYEQYV. In DNA, the CDR3 is TGTGCCAGCAGTCCAGGGGGCCTCTACGAGCAGTACGTC.

The chain couples TRBV28 to TRBJ2-3; a possible D gene is TRBD2 (7 bases). Looked up from germline, CDR1 is MDHEN and CDR2 is SYDVKM. CDR3 length equals 17 residues. V lost 3 bases to trimming and J lost 8 bases, with 24 bases between them. The CDR3 DNA follows: TGTGCCAGCAGTTTGGGGGGGCTCCCGGTTGTGAGGGGTACGCAGTATTTT. Encoded protein: CASSLGGLPVVRGTQYF.

The chain uses TRBV9 and TRBJ2-1; 11 bases fit TRBD2. This CDR3 region has 15 residues. V lost 3 bases and J lost 3; bases outside the gene matches: 2. Germline V gene sequence: CDR1 SGDLS, CDR2 YYNGEE. The CDR3 bases are TGTGCCAGCAGCGACCTAGCGGGGGGCTACAATGAGCAGTTCTTC. It translates to CASSDLAGGYNEQFF.

This clone was seen a single time. This chain uses TRBV5-4 with TRBJ2-6; 9 nucleotides match TRBD1. V lost 0 bases and J lost 8; bases outside the gene matches: 6. The CDR3 length is 16 residues. Germline CDR1 is SGHNT and CDR2 is YYREEE (reference sequence). CDR3 amino acids: CASSLGWTGVTNVLTF. Written as DNA, the CDR3 is TGTGCCAGCAGCTTGGGATGGACAGGGGTTACCAACGTCCTGACTTTC.

The V and J genes are TRBV6-5 and TRBJ1-2; 8 bases fit TRBD1. The V segment lost 9 bases and the J segment 4 bases; nucleotides outside the gene matches: 7. The CDR3 runs 13 residues. CDR1 is MNHEY, CDR2 SVGAGI, per germline. CDR3 sequence (DNA): TGTGCCAGTACTAAAGGGACAGGCTATGGCTACACCTTC. Translating gives CASTKGTGYGYTF.

V and J are TRBV4-2 and TRBJ1-4; a weak D match, TRBD1 (5 bases). This CDR3 region has 19 residues. V was trimmed by 1 base and J by 0 bases, leaving 18 bases between them. CDR1 and CDR2 (germline): LGHNA, YNFKEQ. Here the CDR3 reads CASSQVWTGGGATNEKLFF. CDR3 nucleotide sequence: TGTGCCAGCAGCCAAGTATGGACGGGGGGAGGGGCAACTAATGAAAAACTGTTTTTT.

The chain uses TRBV7-3 and TRBJ1-1; D remains unclear. Trimming cost V 7 bases and J 3 bases, with 15 bases left between them. The CDR3 totals 14 residues. Germline V gene sequence: CDR1 SGHTA, CDR2 FQGTGA. The CDR3: CASKLGLRDTEAFF. CDR3 in DNA: TGTGCCAGCAAGTTGGGCCTTAGAGACACTGAAGCTTTCTTT.

The chain links TRBV5-6 to TRBJ2-5, with D unresolved. Germline lookup yields CDR1 SGHDT and CDR2 YYEEEE. The V and J ends lost 0 bases and 4 bases respectively, with 16 bases between them. The CDR3 extends over 16 amino acids. The chain's CDR3 is CASSLGKWGKTETQYF. DNA of the CDR3: TGTGCCAGCAGCTTGGGTAAATGGGGAAAGACAGAGACCCAGTACTTC.

This clone was recorded only once. This sequence joins TRBV6-1 and TRBJ1-2; D may be TRBD1 (5 bases). Germline lookup yields CDR1 MNHNS and CDR2 SASEGT. The CDR3 contains 14 residues. Trimming took off 1 base at V and 5 bases at J, with 11 bases between the two ends. The CDR3 loop reads CASSEDGGMYGYTF. In DNA, the CDR3 is TGTGCCAGCAGTGAAGATGGGGGTATGTATGGCTACACCTTC.

The gene calls are TRBV24-1 and TRBJ2-5; D gene uncertain. The CDR3 loop spans 17 amino acids. V gave up 4 bases and J gave up 5 bases, with 22 bases separating them. In germline, CDR1 is KGHDR, CDR2 SFDVKD. The CDR3 spells CATSDTTGSPHPETQYF. CDR3 sequence (DNA): TGTGCCACCAGTGACACAACCGGGTCTCCACACCCCGAGACCCAGTACTTC.

This chain uses TRBV19 with TRBJ1-5, with 7 bases lining up with TRBD1. Germline CDR1 LNHDA, CDR2 SQIVND (reference sequence). V lost 4 bases, J lost 7 bases, and 7 bases stayed unmatched. The CDR3 consists of 14 residues. CDR3 bases: TGTGCCAGTAGTACACCGGGACAGAGGCAGCCCCAGCATTTT. Protein sequence: CASSTPGQRQPQHF. Complete variable domain (other parts from reference TRBV19 and TRBJ1-5): DGGITQSPKYLFRKEGQNVTLSCEQNLNHDAMYWYRQDPGQGLRLIYYSQIVNDFQKGDIAEGYSVSREKKESFPLTVTSAQKNPTAFYLCASSTPGQRQPQHFGDGTRLSIL.

In its sample, this clone was seen a few times. The chain combines TRBV19 with TRBJ2-6; 11 bases line up with TRBD1. Germline CDR1 reads LNHDA; CDR2 reads SQIVND (reference sequence). The CDR3 is 19 amino acids. The ends lost 5 bases at V and 0 bases at J; junction bases unmatched: 9. The DNA of the CDR3 is TGTGCCAGTAGTCCGAGGGACAGGGGGTCACACTCTGGGGCCAACGTCCTGACTTTC. Encoded protein: CASSPRDRGSHSGANVLTF.

The chain joins TRBV18 to TRBJ1-2, with D possibly being TRBD1 (5 bases). CDR3 length: 13 residues. Germline V CDR1 and CDR2: KGHSH, LQKENI. The germline V and J ends were trimmed by 3 bases and 3 bases, with 8 bases remaining between them. The CDR3 is CASSPLGDYGYTF. The CDR3 bases are TGTGCCAGCTCACCCTTGGGGGACTATGGCTACACCTTC.

The rearrangement joins TRBV6-6 to TRBJ1-1; D call uncertain. Trimming left V 5 bases short and J 1 base short, with 14 bases between. There are 15 residues in the CDR3. The germline V gene encodes CDR1 MNHNY and CDR2 SVGAGI (reference sequence). The CDR3 coding sequence is TGTGCCAGCAGTCTTACCGGGAGGGCGAACACTGAAGCTTTCTTT. The encoded protein is CASSLTGRANTEAFF.

The chain joins TRBV21-1 to TRBJ1-1; the table's D call of TRBD1 was not tested on the DNA. TRBV21-1 is noted as a pseudogene. The CDR3 length is 14 residues. The CDR3 DNA follows: TGTGCCAGCAGCATCAAGGCAGGGGACACTGAAGCTTTCTTT. Translation: CASSIKAGDTEAFF.

This chain uses TRBV5-1 with TRBJ2-5; D uncertain. The V gene's germline CDR1 is SGHRS and CDR2 YFSETQ. The V end lost 0 bases, the J end lost 1 base, and 13 bases lay between the germline ends. This CDR3 has 16 amino acids. The CDR3 spells CASSLADGPPQETQYF. The CDR3 DNA sequence: TGCGCCAGCAGCTTGGCCGACGGGCCCCCCCAAGAGACCCAGTACTTC.

This chain uses TRBV20-1 with TRBJ2-5; D is tentatively TRBD1 or TRBD2 (5 bases each). This CDR3 comprises 16 residues. Trimming removed 3 bases from V and 1 base from J, with 18 bases in between. Germline CDR1 and CDR2: DFQATT and SNEGSKA (reference sequence). The CDR3 nucleotides are TGCAGTGCTAGTGGGTCAGGGAGTCGAGCCCAAGAGACCCAGTACTTC. Residues: CSASGSGSRAQETQYF.

The chain joins TRBV5-1 to TRBJ2-1; 9 nucleotides agree with TRBD1. This CDR3 region has 16 residues. V dropped 0 bases and J dropped 2; count of bases not matched to a gene: 3. CDR1 is SGHRS, CDR2 YFSETQ, per germline. As DNA, the CDR3 is TGCGCCAGCAGCTTGGCGGGGACAGGGACCTACAATGAGCAGTTCTTC. As protein: CASSLAGTGTYNEQFF.

The chain couples TRBV19 to TRBJ2-5; perhaps TRBD1 as D (5 bases). The CDR3 has 14 residues. In germline, CDR1 is LNHDA, CDR2 SQIVND (reference sequence). Trimming shortened V by 3 bases and J by 4 bases, and 12 bases separated the two germline ends. CDR3: CASSIRTQGETQYF. The CDR3 region has the DNA TGTGCCAGTAGTATTAGGACCCAGGGAGAGACCCAGTACTTC. Supplemented by reference TRBV19 and TRBJ2-5, the full variable domain reads DGGITQSPKYLFRKEGQNVTLSCEQNLNHDAMYWYRQDPGQGLRLIYYSQIVNDFQKGDIAEGYSVSREKKESFPLTVTSAQKNPTAFYLCASSIRTQGETQYFGPGTRLLVL.

This sequence joins TRBV28 and TRBJ2-1, with TRBD2 identical over 12 bases. The CDR3 is 15 residues long. The V gene's germline CDR1 is MDHEN and CDR2 SYDVKM. The ends lost 6 bases at V and 9 bases at J; junction bases unmatched: 9. The CDR3 here is CASSGLAGTTGEQFF. CDR3 nucleotide sequence: TGTGCCAGCAGCGGACTAGCGGGGACTACTGGTGAGCAGTTCTTC.

This clone came up a few times. The DNA of the CDR3 is TGCGCCAGCAGCAGTGGGGAAACAGGCATAAACACCGGGGAGCTGTTTTTT. Encoded protein: CASSSGETGINTGELFF. The V and J genes are TRBV5-1 and TRBJ2-2, with a possible D match to TRBD1 (5 bases). Trimming left V 4 bases short and J 2 bases short, with 18 bases between. There are 17 residues in the CDR3. The V gene's germline CDR1 is SGHRS and CDR2 YFSETQ.